This T cell receptor (beta chain) came from a study of identical twins. Study results and caveats: Twin pairs had excess sharing that was weaker in beta out-of-frame sequences. Memory repertoires lacked the insertion deficit that abundant cord blood beta clonotypes showed.

One entry per CDR3 protein, called by TCRdb with MiXCR from the 5' RACE reads. Here the sample spans roughly 1.6 million distinct CDR3 sequences, about 32% being singletons. The CDR3 extends over 15 amino acids. V was clipped by 0 bases and J by 8 bases, with 15 bases between them. CDR1 and CDR2 (germline): LNHNV, YYDKDF (reference sequence). Points on this clonotype: Its antigen is not known.

This rearrangement joins TRBV15 to TRBJ2-3; a possible D gene is TRBD2 (5 bases). This TCR came from a newborn girl in good health. The sample was cord blood. CDR3 bases: TGTGCCACCAGCAGAGATGAGCAGCCCAGCGGTACGCAGTATTTT. The encoded protein is CATSRDEQPSGTQYF. Using reference TRBV15 and TRBJ2-3 for the parts outside the CDR3, the full variable domain is DAMVIQNPRYQVTQFGKPVTLSCSQTLNHNVMYWYQQKSSQAPKLLFHYYDKDFNNEADTPDNFQSRRPNTSFCFLDIRSPGLGDTAMYLCATSRDEQPSGTQYFGPGTRLTVL.